Below, 16 T cell receptor beta chains from the same sample are listed, as sequenced in a study of cytomegalovirus exposure and HLA in healthy donors (dated by TCRdb to 2017 to 2019). Receptor amplification or capture employed the immunoSEQ multiplex PCR assay. A mixture of 60 forward primers for TCR Vbeta segments and 13 reverse primers for TCR Jbeta segments was used in the multiplex PCR. TCRdb re-hosts the immuneACCESS table, in-frame sequences only. Its copies lack some clones; in the studies checked, an unresolved V gene accounts for under half of them, and the cause for the rest is not known. The sample includes 200,000 to 250,000 clones, with approximately 78% observed a single time. The top ten hold 2.7% of the sample. Source material: PBMCs. These receptors all stem from a woman in her 40s in good health and CMV-seronegative.

The chain employs TRBV5-1 and TRBJ1-2, with D maybe TRBD1 (5 bases). Per germline, CDR1 SGHRS and CDR2 YFSETQ. This CDR3 has 14 amino acids. The V gene lost 2 bases and the J gene lost 3 bases, with 11 bases spanning the gap. DNA of the CDR3: TGCGCCAGCAGCTTCCAGGGTGATCACTATGGCTACACCTTC. Translating it yields CASSFQGDHYGYTF.

The chain links TRBV2 to TRBJ2-2; D is uncertain. This CDR3 contains 14 residues. CDR1 and CDR2 from the germline V gene are SNHLY and FYNNEI. V was cut by 4 bases and J by 1 base, with 7 bases left in between. As DNA, the CDR3 is TGTGCCAGCAGTGCGGCAGGGAACACCGGGGAGCTGTTTTTT. Translated, it gives CASSAAGNTGELFF.

On this clone: The sample carries other DNA sequences with the same CDR3. The chain couples TRBV30 to TRBJ2-7, with D possibly matching TRBD1 (5 bases). Trimming stripped 2 bases from V and 4 bases from J, with 6 bases between. The CDR3 sequence is 11 residues long. The germline gives CDR1 GTSNPN, CDR2 SVGIG (reference sequence). The CDR3 spells CAWSRGYEQYF. The CDR3 DNA sequence: TGTGCCTGGAGTAGGGGTTACGAGCAGTACTTC.

V and J are TRBV29-1 and TRBJ2-5, with 9 nucleotides matching TRBD1. CDR1 is SQVTM and CDR2 is ANQGSEA in the germline V gene. The CDR3 sequence is 15 residues long. With 4 bases clipped from V and 11 bases from J, the junction kept 17 bases outside the gene matches. CDR3 sequence: CSVGHRGRWGGEQYF. DNA for the CDR3: TGCAGCGTTGGCCACAGGGGGCGGTGGGGTGGGGAGCAGTACTTC.

The chain combines TRBV6-4 with TRBJ1-2; 11 positions agree with TRBD1. J gave up 4 bases and V 9 bases, and 1 base lay outside the gene matches. The CDR3 has 12 amino acids. The germline gives CDR1 MRHNA, CDR2 SNTAGT. For the CDR3, the DNA is TGTGCCAGGGACAGGGGGCCCTATGGCTACACCTTC. Its translation: CARDRGPYGYTF.

The V call is TRBV23-1, the J call TRBJ2-7, with 8 nucleotides matching TRBD2. TRBV23-1 is assigned to the ORF class and has an uncertain function. The junction had 9 bases not matched to a gene; V was cut back by 8 bases and J by 6 bases. This CDR3 contains 13 residues. In DNA, the CDR3 is TGCGCCAGCTTCAAGGCGGGAGGCGGCGAGCAGTACTTC. As protein: CASFKAGGGEQYF.

The chain links TRBV7-9 to TRBJ2-3; tentatively, D is TRBD2 (5 bases). The germline CDR1 and CDR2 sequences are SEHNR and FQNEAQ (reference sequence). Trimming removed 1 base from V and 0 bases from J, with 8 bases in between. There are 15 residues in the CDR3. Here the CDR3 DNA reads TGTGCCAGCAGCTTAGGAGCGGATAGCACAGATACGCAGTATTTT. Protein sequence: CASSLGADSTDTQYF.

This rearrangement joins TRBV7-7 to TRBJ2-7; no reliable D call. V was clipped by 5 bases and J by 3 bases, with 17 bases between them. The CDR3 has 15 amino acids. Germline V lookup: CDR1 SSHAT, CDR2 FNYEAQ (reference sequence). This CDR3 reads CASSLKMGPNYEQYF. CDR3 nucleotide sequence: TGTGCCAGCAGCCTAAAAATGGGCCCAAACTACGAGCAGTACTTC.

This chain uses TRBV5-1 with TRBJ2-7; D is possibly TRBD1 (6 bases). The CDR3 is 12 residues long. Germline lookup yields CDR1 SGHRS and CDR2 YFSETQ. The V and J ends lost 0 bases and 12 bases respectively, with 13 bases between them. This chain's CDR3 is CASSLEQGLPYF. The CDR3 coding sequence is TGCGCCAGCAGCTTGGAACAGGGCCTTCCGTACTTC.

This clone occurred once. The chain links TRBV10-3 to TRBJ2-7; 9 nucleotides agree with TRBD1. Germline-derived CDR1 and CDR2 are ENHRY and SYGVKD. V lost 6 bases, J lost 3 bases, and 3 bases stayed unmatched. There are 13 residues in the CDR3. CDR3 residues: CAIRKGQGYEQYF. The CDR3 DNA is TGTGCCATCAGAAAGGGACAGGGCTACGAGCAGTACTTC.

V gene TRBV19 combines with J gene TRBJ1-1; D not resolved. Trimming removed 5 bases from V and 1 base from J, with 11 bases in between. The CDR3 is 14 amino acids. Germline CDR1 and CDR2: LNHDA and SQIVND (reference sequence). The CDR3 DNA reads as TGTGCCAGTAGTTTCCAGACGGGGAACACTGAAGCTTTCTTT. This gives the protein CASSFQTGNTEAFF.

In the case of this clone: Since the CDR3 does not end with the conserved phenylalanine or tryptophan, this likely comes from a read error. This chain connects TRBV19 to TRBJ2-7; tentatively, D is TRBD2 (5 bases). The V end was cut by 3 bases, the J end by 6 bases, with 12 bases between. The CDR3 is made up of 13 amino acids. CDR1 is LNHDA and CDR2 is SQIVND in the germline V gene (reference sequence). CDR3 sequence reads: CASSIGISIEQYS. In DNA, the CDR3 is TGTGCCAGTAGTATCGGGATCAGCATCGAGCAGTACTCC.

The chain recombines TRBV6-1 with TRBJ1-3; the D is unclear. The V gene's germline CDR1 is MNHNS and CDR2 SASEGT. The CDR3 spans 16 residues. Trimming removed 0 bases from V and 0 bases from J, with 9 bases in between. DNA for the CDR3: TGTGCCAGCAGTGAAGCTTCGCGGGCCTCTGGAAACACCATATATTTT. This encodes CASSEASRASGNTIYF.

The chain carries TRBV30 and TRBJ1-2, with D possibly TRBD1 on 6 matching bases. Trimming took 0 bases from V and 5 from J, leaving 10 bases between them. Germline-derived CDR1 and CDR2 are GTSNPN and SVGIG (reference sequence). This CDR3 region has 13 residues. The CDR3 loop reads CAWSVGGSYGYTF. The CDR3 DNA sequence: TGTGCCTGGAGTGTAGGGGGTTCTTATGGCTACACCTTC.

V and J are TRBV27 and TRBJ1-5; TRBD1 matches at 8 bases. Germline lookup yields CDR1 MNHEY and CDR2 SMNVEV (reference sequence). This CDR3 has 16 residues. Unmatched junction bases numbered 7, after V lost 3 bases and J lost 3 bases. This chain's CDR3 is CASSLMAGGINQPQHF. The DNA of the CDR3 is TGTGCCAGCAGTTTGATGGCAGGGGGCATCAATCAGCCCCAGCATTTT.

The chain uses TRBV5-6 and TRBJ2-7; TRBD2 matches 10 bases. V trimming: 0 bases; J trimming: 6 bases; junction bases outside the gene matches: 6. Germline V lookup: CDR1 SGHDT, CDR2 YYEEEE. The CDR3 spans 15 residues. The CDR3 nucleotides read TGTGCCAGCAGCTTGGAGCGAGCGGGAGGGCCCGAGCAGTACTTC. It is translated as CASSLERAGGPEQYF.